The present entry profiles one TCR beta chain with its context. The antigen is unknown. The data originate from a study of breast tumors, draining lymph nodes, adjacent tissues. Study conclusions and caveats: Compared with basal-like, luminal-like tumors shared significantly more repertoire with nontumor tissue.

The CDR3 extends over 13 amino acids. V lost 5 bases, J lost 3 bases, and 8 bases lay in between. TCRdb recomputed calls from the multiplex PCR reads with MiXCR, one row per CDR3 protein. The sample has about 13,000 distinct CDR3 sequences, 45% to 50% seen once. The genes are TRBV12-3 or TRBV12-4 and TRBJ1-3; D remains unclear. Sequences were obtained from tumor-adjacent breast tissue. This clonotype was sampled from a female donor with breast cancer. Some clones in this sample may be carry-over from other donors' samples. This chain's CDR3 is CASSHRNGNTIYF. The CDR3 DNA reads as TGTGCCAGCAGTCACAGAAATGGAAACACCATATATTTT.